Sequencing of this T cell receptor (beta chain) was carried out in a study of blood T cell repertoires in COVID-19. The CDR3 is 13 amino acids. Trimming stripped 3 bases from V and 1 base from J, with 6 bases between. In germline, CDR1 is MDHEN, CDR2 SYDVKM. Per the original methods: Amplified reference gene primers provided the basis for estimating nucleated cell counts. This table comes from immunoSEQ multiplex PCR, and its TCRdb copy is limited to in-frame clones, with some not included. V, J and clone size are taken as reported in that table, and D and trimming were inferred from the DNA itself. The sample has tens of thousands of clones, over 70% seen once.

The clonotype originates from a man of 80 years or more with active or convalescent COVID-19. This sequence joins TRBV28 and TRBJ1-1; no reliable D call. Material: peripheral blood. CDR3 residues: CASSLSRNTEAFF. The CDR3 DNA reads TGTGCCAGCAGTTTGAGTAGGAACACTGAAGCTTTCTTT.